The 23 T cell receptor beta chains below come from one sample, sequenced in a study of beta chain features in type 1 diabetes. cDNA synthesis used the whole RNA isolate, giving expressed TCRB sequences. Profiled with immunoSEQ multiplex PCR; TCRdb holds only in-frame clones, not every one. The table lists fewer than 650,000 clones, about a sixth of them singletons, with about 0.086% in the top ten. Material: naive CD4+ T cells from blood. These TCRs come from a man aged 18 to 29 in good health.

A single count supports this clone. J is TRBJ1-3 and V is TRBV30, with 8 bases that match TRBD1. Germline V gene lookup returns CDR1 GTSNPN and CDR2 SVGIG (reference sequence). V shed 2 bases and J 4 bases; nucleotides not matched to a gene: 4. The CDR3 totals 14 residues. The CDR3 region has the DNA TGTGCCTGGAGTAGCCAGGGGGCGGGAAACACCATATATTTT. Encoded protein: CAWSSQGAGNTIYF.

This sequence joins TRBV27 and TRBJ2-5; no reliable D call. The V end lost 2 bases, the J end lost 5 bases, and 15 bases lay between the germline ends. This CDR3 is 15 amino acids long. The germline V gene has CDR1 MNHEY and CDR2 SMNVEV (reference sequence). CDR3 amino acids: CASSLSWVWGETQYF. The CDR3, as DNA: TGTGCCAGCAGTTTAAGCTGGGTCTGGGGTGAGACCCAGTACTTC.

Only a few counts were recorded for this clone. The V and J genes are TRBV7-2 and TRBJ1-2; 8 nucleotides agree with TRBD1. Per germline, CDR1 SGHTA and CDR2 FQGNSA. With V trimmed by 5 bases and J by 6 bases, 11 bases remained unmatched. The CDR3 is made up of 15 amino acids. The CDR3 DNA sequence: TGTGCCAGCAGCCCCCCCGGGACAGGCGTTCATGGCTACACCTTC. Encoded protein: CASSPPGTGVHGYTF. The variable domain in full, completed from reference TRBV7-2 and TRBJ1-2, reads GAGVSQSPSNKVTEKGKDVELRCDPISGHTALYWYRQSLGQGLEFLIYFQGNSAPDKSGLPSDRFSAERTGGSVSTLTIQRTQQEDSAVYLCASSPPGTGVHGYTFGSGTRLTVV.

This clone has just a few counts. This chain connects TRBV29-1 to TRBJ1-1, with a weak D call TRBD1 (5 bases). This CDR3 region has 13 residues. Per germline, CDR1 SQVTM and CDR2 ANQGSEA. Trimming left V 3 bases short and J 1 base short, with 9 bases between. The CDR3 here is CSVDQGGNTEAFF. In DNA form, the CDR3 reads TGCAGCGTTGATCAGGGTGGGAACACTGAAGCTTTCTTT.

Only a few counts were recorded for this clone. This rearrangement joins TRBV28 to TRBJ1-5; no firm D call. The V gene lost 6 bases and the J gene lost 5 bases, with 5 bases spanning the gap. The CDR3 spans 11 residues. The germline V gene has CDR1 MDHEN and CDR2 SYDVKM. The CDR3 sequence: CASRRDQPQHF. In nucleotides, the CDR3 is TGTGCCAGCAGAAGGGATCAGCCCCAGCATTTT.

This clone was observed a few times. This rearrangement joins TRBV28 to TRBJ2-1; 9 nucleotides match TRBD2. The junction had 10 bases not matched to a gene; V was cut back by 4 bases and J by 6 bases. The germline V gene encodes CDR1 MDHEN and CDR2 SYDVKM. CDR3 size: 16 residues. CDR3 loop: CASSYGAGGPINEQFF. CDR3 bases: TGTGCCAGCAGTTACGGAGCGGGAGGTCCGATCAATGAGCAGTTCTTC.

The rearrangement links TRBV7-2 to TRBJ2-5, with TRBD1 matching 9 bases. The CDR3 is 15 amino acids. Per germline, CDR1 SGHTA and CDR2 FQGNSA. The J segment lost 7 bases and the V segment lost 1 base, leaving 7 bases of the junction unmatched. This CDR3 is CASSLEGQGLGTQYF. In nucleotides, the CDR3 is TGTGCCAGCAGCTTAGAGGGACAGGGTTTAGGGACCCAGTACTTC.

This clone was detected only a few times. V and J are TRBV13 and TRBJ2-6; 9 bases line up with TRBD1. V trimming: 0 bases; J trimming: 2 bases; junction bases outside the gene matches: 8. The CDR3 totals 19 residues. Germline V gives CDR1 PRHDT, CDR2 FYEKMQ (reference sequence). The CDR3 nucleotides read TGTGCCAGCAGCTTAGGGCACACAGGGGGCGGACCTGGGGCCAACGTCCTGACTTTC. Protein product: CASSLGHTGGGPGANVLTF.

The rearrangement uses TRBV7-2 and TRBJ2-1; 10 bases match TRBD2. The CDR3 extends over 16 amino acids. Losses at the gene ends were 0 bases for V and 3 bases for J; bases not matched to a gene: 2. CDR1 and CDR2 from the germline V gene are SGHTA and FQGNSA. This CDR3 reads CASSLASGRVYNEQFF. The DNA of the CDR3 is TGTGCCAGCAGCTTAGCCAGCGGGAGGGTCTACAATGAGCAGTTCTTC.

The sample holds a few counts of this clone. The CDR3 nucleotides read TGTGCCAGCAGCCAAATGGGCTCTGGAAACACCATATATTTT. Translation: CASSQMGSGNTIYF. The genes are TRBV14 and TRBJ1-3; unclear D gene. CDR3 size: 14 residues. The ends were cut back, 2 bases at V and 0 bases at J, with 5 bases in the middle. From germline, CDR1 is SGHDN and CDR2 FVKESK.

The chain links TRBV4-3 to TRBJ2-7; TRBD1 matches 7 bases. The ends lost 2 bases at V and 6 bases at J; junction bases unmatched: 7. The CDR3 has 14 amino acids. Germline lookup yields CDR1 LGHNA and CDR2 YSLEER. CDR3 in DNA: TGCGCCAGCAGCCAAAAGGACAGGTCGGGCGAGCAGTACTTC. The encoded protein is CASSQKDRSGEQYF.

In this sample, this clone turned up a few times. The chain links TRBV4-2 to TRBJ2-5; 12 bases are a match to TRBD1. The CDR3 length is 16 residues. Germline V gene data show CDR1 as LGHNA and CDR2 as YNFKEQ. V trimming: 1 base; J trimming: 4 bases; junction bases outside the gene matches: 4. This chain's CDR3 is CASSQGGQGARETQYF. CDR3 nucleotides: TGTGCCAGCAGCCAAGGGGGACAGGGGGCGCGAGAGACCCAGTACTTC.

V usage is TRBV7-2 and J usage is TRBJ1-1; D not certain. This CDR3 is built from 16 residues. Germline lookup yields CDR1 SGHTA and CDR2 FQGNSA. V was pared by 5 bases and J by 1 base, with 17 bases between. The CDR3 loop reads CASSIRGRVGNTEAFF. The DNA of the CDR3 is TGTGCCAGCAGCATTAGAGGTCGGGTCGGGAACACTGAAGCTTTCTTT.

Only a few counts were recorded for this clone. The V gene is TRBV11-2, the J gene TRBJ2-5; 9 bases are shared with TRBD1. Trimming removed 2 bases from V and 9 bases from J; junction bases left unmatched: 7. Germline V gives CDR1 SGHAT, CDR2 FQNNGV. The CDR3 runs to 14 residues. CDR3 amino acids: CASSLRDGTGPQYF. CDR3 sequence (DNA): TGTGCCAGCAGCTTAAGGGACGGGACAGGGCCCCAGTACTTC.

V usage is TRBV29-1 and J usage is TRBJ2-6; the D gene is possibly TRBD1 (6 bases). Trimming left V 6 bases short and J 0 bases short, with 18 bases between. In germline, CDR1 is SQVTM, CDR2 ANQGSEA. This CDR3 comprises 17 residues. The CDR3 bases are TGCAGCGTCCGAGGGTCAGGGGAAGACTCTGGGGCCAACGTCCTGACTTTC. Its translation is CSVRGSGEDSGANVLTF.

This chain joins TRBV6-1 and TRBJ1-1; TRBD1 might be the D (5 bases). The CDR3 extends over 15 amino acids. Trimming pared 2 bases from V and 0 bases from J, leaving 10 bases between. CDR1 and CDR2 (germline): MNHNS, SASEGT. CDR3 sequence reads: CASSEQGMMNTEAFF. The CDR3 DNA reads TGTGCCAGCAGTGAACAGGGAATGATGAACACTGAAGCTTTCTTT.

There are a few counts of this clone. The chain carries TRBV9 and TRBJ1-4; possible D gene TRBD1, 5 bases. The CDR3 loop spans 21 amino acids. Germline V gene sequence: CDR1 SGDLS, CDR2 YYNGEE. V dropped 4 bases and J dropped 0 bases, with 28 bases sitting between them. CDR3 nucleotides: TGTGCCAGCAGCTCCTACACATGGCAGGGCTCCCGCCCGCCAACTAATGAAAAACTGTTTTTT. Residues: CASSSYTWQGSRPPTNEKLFF. Full variable domain (rest looked up from reference TRBV9 and TRBJ1-4): DSGVTQTPKHLITATGQRVTLRCSPRSGDLSVYWYQQSLDQGLQFLIQYYNGEERAKGNILERFSAQQFPDLHSELNLSSLELGDSALYFCASSSYTWQGSRPPTNEKLFFGSGTQLSVL.

This chain connects TRBV4-3 to TRBJ1-1; D gene ambiguous. The V end was cut by 0 bases, the J end by 0 bases, with 14 bases between. This CDR3 has 17 amino acids. The germline V gene has CDR1 LGHNA and CDR2 YSLEER. DNA of the CDR3: TGCGCCAGCAGCCAAGATCCGGCGGGAAGAATGAACACTGAAGCTTTCTTT. The encoded protein is CASSQDPAGRMNTEAFF.

V usage is TRBV28 and J usage is TRBJ1-2, with D unclear. This CDR3 comprises 10 residues. V lost 6 bases, J lost 8 bases, and 7 bases lay in between. The germline gives CDR1 MDHEN, CDR2 SYDVKM. CDR3 protein: CASRSQGYTF. The CDR3 DNA sequence: TGTGCCAGCAGGTCTCAAGGCTACACCTTC.

The V and J genes are TRBV10-1 and TRBJ1-1; perhaps TRBD1 as D (6 bases). The CDR3 consists of 15 residues. The germline gives CDR1 WNHNN, CDR2 SYGVQD (reference sequence). The V end was cut by 9 bases, the J end by 4 bases, with 21 bases between. CDR3 protein: CASGRDISKSTEAFF. The CDR3 nucleotides are TGCGCCAGTGGGAGGGACATCAGTAAAAGCACTGAAGCTTTCTTT.

The chain uses TRBV7-2 and TRBJ1-4, with a possible D match to TRBD1 (5 bases). Trimming removed 4 bases at V and 8 bases at J, with 17 bases between. Germline-derived CDR1 and CDR2 are SGHTA and FQGNSA. This CDR3 comprises 15 residues. The DNA of the CDR3 is TGTGCCAGCAGCTCCCCTAGGGGTCTAGGGGAAAAACTGTTTTTT. It translates to CASSSPRGLGEKLFF. The complete variable domain, with remaining parts taken from reference TRBV7-2 and TRBJ1-4, reads GAGVSQSPSNKVTEKGKDVELRCDPISGHTALYWYRQSLGQGLEFLIYFQGNSAPDKSGLPSDRFSAERTGGSVSTLTIQRTQQEDSAVYLCASSSPRGLGEKLFFGSGTQLSVL.

CDR3 residues: CASSLLAGVLYEQYF. CDR3 bases: TGCGCCAGCAGCCTACTAGCGGGGGTTCTCTACGAGCAGTACTTC. The V call is TRBV5-1, the J call TRBJ2-7, with 11 bases lining up with TRBD2. Germline V gives CDR1 SGHRS, CDR2 YFSETQ. Trimming at V came to 4 bases and at J to 3 bases, leaving 6 bases not matched to a gene. The CDR3 has 15 amino acids.

This chain connects TRBV6-4 to TRBJ1-6; tentative D call: TRBD1 (5 bases). The germline V gene has CDR1 MRHNA and CDR2 SNTAGT. The CDR3 length is 15 residues. The ends were cut back, 8 bases at V and 3 bases at J, with 14 bases in the middle. CDR3 bases: TGTGCCAGCGCCCAACAGGCTTTCTATAATTCACCCCTCCACTTT. Its translation: CASAQQAFYNSPLHF.